This T cell receptor beta chain appears in the sequencing data of a study of cytomegalovirus exposure and HLA in healthy donors. Overall study results and limits: Reported findings show TCR beta sequences accurately forecast HLA-A and HLA-B alleles in most subjects. A cluster of highly shared sequence variants was likely a sequencing artifact.

This clone was counted only a few times. Its antigen remains unknown. V was clipped by 4 bases and J by 4 bases; unmatched bases: 3. The CDR3 spans 13 residues. The germline V gene encodes CDR1 MGHDK and CDR2 SYGVNS. PCR primers comprised 60 Vbeta and 13 Jbeta primers. Using immunoSEQ multiplex PCR, the repertoire was profiled, and TCRdb retains in-frame clones only, with some absent. The sample holds 150,000 to 200,000 clones, approximately 85% seen once. What was sequenced was PBMCs. This TCR came from a man younger than 30 in good health and CMV-seropositive. The gene calls are TRBV25-1 and TRBJ1-2; 7 bases agree with TRBD1. The CDR3 loop reads CASSVTGAYGYTF. The CDR3 coding sequence is TGTGCCAGCAGTGTTACAGGGGCCTATGGCTACACCTTC.